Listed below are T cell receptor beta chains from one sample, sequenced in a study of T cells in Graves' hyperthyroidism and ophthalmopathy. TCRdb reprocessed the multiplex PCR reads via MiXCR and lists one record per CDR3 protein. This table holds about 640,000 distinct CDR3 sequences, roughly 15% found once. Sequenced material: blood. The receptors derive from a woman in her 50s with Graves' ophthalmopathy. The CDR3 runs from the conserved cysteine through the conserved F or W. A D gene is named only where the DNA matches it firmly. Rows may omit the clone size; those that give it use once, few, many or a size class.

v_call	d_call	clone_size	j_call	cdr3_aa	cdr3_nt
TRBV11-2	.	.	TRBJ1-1	CASRLGQANTEAFF	TGTGCCAGCAGACTGGGACAAGCGAACACTGAAGCTTTCTTT
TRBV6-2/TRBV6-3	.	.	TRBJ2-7	CASTSGGSWSYEQYF	TGTGCCAGCACCAGTGGCGGGTCTTGGTCCTACGAGCAGTACTTC
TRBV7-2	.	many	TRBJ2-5	CASSLPGNQYF	TGTGCCAGCAGCTTACCGGGAAACCAGTACTTC
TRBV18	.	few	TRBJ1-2	CASWGDYGYTF	TGTGCCAGCTGGGGAGACTATGGCTACACCTTC
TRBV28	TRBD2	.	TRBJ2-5	CASSLVPTSVQETQCF	TGTGCCAGCAGTTTGGTCCCGACTAGCGTTCAAGAGACCCAGTGCTTC
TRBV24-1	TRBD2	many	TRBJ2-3	CATSDWNGRAGDTQYF	TGTGCCACCAGTGATTGGAACGGGAGGGCCGGAGATACGCAGTATTTT
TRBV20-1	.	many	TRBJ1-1	CSASGGVNTEAFF	TGCAGTGCTAGTGGGGGGGTTAACACTGAAGCTTTCTTT
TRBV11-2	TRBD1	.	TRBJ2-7	CASSIAGTGGGYEQYF	TGTGCCAGCAGCATTGCCGGGACAGGGGGCGGGTACGAGCAGTACTTC
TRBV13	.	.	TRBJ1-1	CASSLGQGGNTEAFF	TGTGCCAGCAGCTTAGGACAGGGTGGGAACACTGAAGCTTTCTTT
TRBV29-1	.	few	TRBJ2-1	CSVEESSYNEQFF	TGCAGCGTTGAAGAATCCTCCTACAATGAGCAGTTCTTC
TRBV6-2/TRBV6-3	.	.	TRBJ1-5	CASSSPGWGRGNQPQHF	TGTGCCAGCAGTTCCCCTGGCTGGGGACGGGGCAATCAGCCCCAGCATTTT
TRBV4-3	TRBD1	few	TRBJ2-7	CASSQGTGGREQYF	TGCGCCAGCAGCCAAGGGACAGGGGGCCGGGAGCAGTACTTC
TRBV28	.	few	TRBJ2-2	CASSFGYTGELFF	TGTGCCAGCAGTTTTGGGTACACCGGGGAGCTGTTTTTT
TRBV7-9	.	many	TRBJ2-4	CASSFQDQGIQYF	TGTGCCAGCAGCTTCCAGGATCAGGGCATTCAGTACTTC